The 25 T cell receptor beta chains below were found in one sample sequenced in a study of blood T cell repertoires in COVID-19. Libraries were prepared by immunoSEQ multiplex PCR; TCRdb keeps only in-frame clonotypes and omits some of them. The sample lists more than 70,000 clones, about 88% occurring once. Sequencing input: peripheral blood. These receptors were taken from a human donor in a cohort sampled during active COVID-19.

The rearrangement joins TRBV10-1 to TRBJ1-1; possible D gene TRBD1, 6 bases. CDR1 and CDR2 from the germline V gene are WNHNN and SYGVQD (reference sequence). The CDR3 totals 15 residues. Trimming took off 3 bases at V and 4 bases at J, with 15 bases between the two ends. CDR3 sequence: CASSEDRQLGTEAFF. The CDR3 coding sequence is TGCGCCAGCAGTGAAGACAGGCAGCTTGGCACTGAAGCTTTCTTT.

The gene calls are TRBV15 and TRBJ2-1; D may be TRBD2 (5 bases). In germline, CDR1 is LNHNV, CDR2 YYDKDF (reference sequence). The V and J ends lost 8 bases and 7 bases respectively, with 21 bases between them. CDR3 length: 15 residues. The CDR3 DNA is TGTGCCACCTCCGAGGGTCTAGTTTCGTTGAATGAGCAGTTCTTC. Protein: CATSEGLVSLNEQFF.

This rearrangement joins TRBV5-1 to TRBJ2-7; 8 nucleotides line up with TRBD1. Losses at the gene ends were 3 bases for V and 7 bases for J; bases not matched to a gene: 6. The CDR3 has 13 residues. The germline V gene has CDR1 SGHRS and CDR2 YFSETQ. The CDR3 here is CASSSGQGWEQYF. CDR3 nucleotides: TGCGCCAGCAGCTCTGGACAGGGCTGGGAGCAGTACTTC.

The chain links TRBV5-1 to TRBJ2-7, with D perhaps TRBD1 (6 bases). Trimming removed 1 base from V and 4 bases from J, with 12 bases in between. CDR3 length: 14 amino acids. Per germline, CDR1 SGHRS and CDR2 YFSETQ. The CDR3 loop reads CASSLSQGIYEQYF. The DNA of the CDR3 is TGCGCCAGCAGCTTGAGCCAGGGGATTTACGAGCAGTACTTC.

This chain links TRBV10-1 with TRBJ1-5, with D possibly TRBD1 on 5 matching bases. With 10 bases removed from V and 0 bases from J, the gap between germline ends came to 13 bases. CDR3 length: 14 amino acids. Germline CDR1 reads WNHNN; CDR2 reads SYGVQD (reference sequence). The CDR3 bases are TGCGCCACCGAAGACAGTTATAGCAATCAGCCCCAGCATTTT. Protein sequence: CATEDSYSNQPQHF.

The CDR3 protein is CASSRTSGRADTQYF. The CDR3 DNA sequence: TGTGCCAGCAGCCGAACTAGCGGGAGGGCAGATACGCAGTATTTT. V gene TRBV7-8 combines with J gene TRBJ2-3; 13 nucleotides match TRBD2. Trimming removed 5 bases from V and 4 bases from J; junction bases left unmatched: 3. Germline CDR1 reads SGHVS; CDR2 reads FQNEAQ. CDR3 length: 15 residues. Full variable domain (rest looked up from reference TRBV7-8 and TRBJ2-3): GAGVSQSPRYKVAKRGQDVALRCDPISGHVSLFWYQQALGQGPEFLTYFQNEAQLDKSGLPSDRFFAERPEGSVSTLKIQRTQQEDSAVYLCASSRTSGRADTQYFGPGTRLTVL.

V is TRBV27 and J is TRBJ2-1, with 12 bases identical to TRBD2. The V segment lost 5 bases and the J segment 4 bases; nucleotides outside the gene matches: 12. The CDR3 covers 18 residues. Germline values: CDR1 MNHEY, CDR2 SMNVEV (reference sequence). CDR3 loop: CASSRGLAGPILYNEQFF. Here the CDR3 DNA reads TGTGCCAGCAGTCGCGGACTAGCGGGACCTATATTATACAATGAGCAGTTCTTC.

This chain uses TRBV4-2 with TRBJ2-5, with 12 bases matching TRBD2. This CDR3 spans 15 amino acids. Germline CDR1 reads LGHNA; CDR2 reads YNFKEQ. V shed 8 bases and J 3 bases; nucleotides not matched to a gene: 7. The CDR3 coding sequence is TGTGCCAGCTCCCGGGCTAGCGGGGGGGAAGAGACCCAGTACTTC. Translated: CASSRASGGEETQYF.

V is TRBV30 and J is TRBJ1-2; no reliable D call. From germline, CDR1 is GTSNPN and CDR2 SVGIG (reference sequence). Trimming stripped 0 bases from V and 6 bases from J, with 17 bases between. There are 15 residues in the CDR3. CDR3 DNA sequence: TGTGCCTGGAGTGTACTTACAAGAGGAGTAGATGGCTACACCTTC. The encoded protein is CAWSVLTRGVDGYTF.

J is TRBJ1-2 and V is TRBV18, with D perhaps matching TRBD1 (6 bases). Germline loops: CDR1 KGHSH, CDR2 LQKENI. There are 11 residues in the CDR3. V lost 4 bases and J 6 bases, leaving 6 bases between the germline ends. CDR3 sequence: CASSQGDGYTF. Here the CDR3 DNA reads TGTGCCAGCTCACAGGGGGATGGCTACACCTTC.

The count of this clone is one. V is TRBV29-1 and J is TRBJ2-1, with TRBD1 matching 7 bases. The CDR3 spans 15 residues. With 4 bases clipped from V and 4 bases from J, the junction kept 10 bases outside the gene matches. CDR1 is SQVTM, CDR2 ANQGSEA, per germline. CDR3 sequence: CSVVKRGQQYNEQFF. The CDR3 coding sequence is TGCAGCGTTGTGAAAAGGGGACAGCAATACAATGAGCAGTTCTTC.

The chain combines TRBV11-2 with TRBJ2-1; perhaps TRBD1 as D (6 bases). In germline, CDR1 is SGHAT, CDR2 FQNNGV. Trimming cost V 1 base and J 12 bases, with 13 bases left between them. The CDR3 runs to 13 residues. The CDR3 DNA follows: TGTGCCAGCAGCTTAGTTTGGGGGCAAGGGCAGTTCTTC. Amino acid sequence: CASSLVWGQGQFF.

The chain has TRBV3-1 (or the pseudogene TRBV3-2) and TRBJ2-1; TRBD2 is a possible D gene (6 bases). The V gene lost 1 base and the J gene lost 5 bases, with 9 bases spanning the gap. Germline V CDR1 and CDR2: LGHDT, YNNKEL (reference sequence). The CDR3 is 14 residues long. CDR3 sequence: CASSQGQRDNEQFF. The CDR3 region has the DNA TGTGCCAGCAGCCAAGGGCAGCGGGACAATGAGCAGTTCTTC.

The gene calls are TRBV5-4 and TRBJ2-1; the match to TRBD2 covers 14 bases. After removal of 2 bases from V and 7 bases from J, the junction contained 17 bases not matched to a gene. CDR3 length equals 20 residues. Germline V lookup: CDR1 SGHNT, CDR2 YYREEE (reference sequence). The DNA for the CDR3 is TGTGCCAGCAGCTTATTAGGACTAGCGGGAGGATTTAGAGGTCGGAATGAGCAGTTCTTC. Its translation is CASSLLGLAGGFRGRNEQFF.

This chain joins TRBV27 and TRBJ2-1; TRBD2 is a possible D gene (5 bases). The CDR3 sequence is 14 residues long. Germline V gene sequence: CDR1 MNHEY, CDR2 SMNVEV (reference sequence). The V end was cut by 6 bases, the J end by 3 bases, with 12 bases between. Here the CDR3 DNA reads TGTGCCAGCAGCCCCTCCCGGGGCTACAATGAGCAGTTCTTC. Amino acid sequence: CASSPSRGYNEQFF.

This clone occurred once. In the same sample, other DNA sequences code for this CDR3. The gene calls are TRBV30 and TRBJ1-4; 7 bases line up with TRBD1. CDR1 and CDR2 (germline): GTSNPN, SVGIG (reference sequence). The CDR3 is made up of 13 amino acids. The trim removed 8 bases at V and 2 bases at J, leaving 5 bases unmatched. In nucleotides, the CDR3 is TGTGCCAGCCGACAGGGCACTAATGAAAAACTGTTTTTT. Its protein product is CASRQGTNEKLFF.

The V gene is TRBV11-1, the J gene TRBJ2-1; 7 bases match TRBD1. The CDR3 runs to 13 residues. Germline values: CDR1 SGHAT, CDR2 FQDESV (reference sequence). V was clipped by 3 bases and J by 5 bases; unmatched bases: 1. CDR3 nucleotides: TGTGCCAGCAGCTTGGACAGGAACAATGAGCAGTTCTTC. Amino acids: CASSLDRNNEQFF.

The chain's CDR3 is CASSYPGQSGANVLTF. The CDR3, as DNA: TGCGCCAGCAGCTACCCCGGACAGTCTGGGGCCAACGTCCTGACTTTC. V and J are TRBV5-1 and TRBJ2-6, with D perhaps TRBD1 (6 bases). The germline V and J ends were trimmed by 3 bases and 1 base, with 11 bases remaining between them. Germline V gene sequence: CDR1 SGHRS, CDR2 YFSETQ. The CDR3 has 16 amino acids.

The gene calls are TRBV5-1 and TRBJ2-4; a possible D gene is TRBD1 (6 bases). Germline loops: CDR1 SGHRS, CDR2 YFSETQ. V dropped 0 bases and J dropped 3 bases, with 13 bases sitting between them. This CDR3 is 16 amino acids long. In DNA, the CDR3 is TGCGCCAGCAGCTTGGCCGTTGAACAGGGCAAAAACATTCAGTACTTC. This gives the protein CASSLAVEQGKNIQYF.

The chain combines TRBV6-1 with TRBJ2-7, with 10 bases lining up with TRBD2. The V and J ends lost 0 bases and 4 bases, in that order; junction bases with no gene match: 15. Germline V gene sequence: CDR1 MNHNS, CDR2 SASEGT. CDR3 length: 19 amino acids. The CDR3 DNA is TGTGCCAGCAGTGAAGCGATGATAGCGGGAGGCCCGATAGGGTACGAGCAGTACTTC. Its translation is CASSEAMIAGGPIGYEQYF.

The rearrangement uses TRBV5-4 and TRBJ2-3; TRBD2 aligns across 8 bases. Trimming cost V 2 bases and J 2 bases; bases outside gene matches: 13. This CDR3 region has 18 residues. Germline assignment: CDR1 SGHNT and CDR2 YYREEE (reference sequence). CDR3 sequence (DNA): TGTGCCAGCAGCTTACGGTCGGCCGGCGGGAGGCCCACAGATACGCAGTATTTT. It encodes CASSLRSAGGRPTDTQYF.

CDR3 DNA: TGTGCCAGCAGTGACCGACATAGCGGGGGGGTTCGTCTAGATACGCAGTATTTT. Amino acids: CASSDRHSGGVRLDTQYF. V and J are TRBV6-1 and TRBJ2-3; 11 bases map to TRBD2. This CDR3 comprises 18 residues. Germline V lookup: CDR1 MNHNS, CDR2 SASEGT. The J segment lost 5 bases and the V segment lost 3 bases, leaving 13 bases of the junction unmatched.

This clone was seen only a few times. This chain links TRBV30 with TRBJ1-1, with TRBD1 identical over 7 bases. After removal of 3 bases from V and 7 bases from J, the junction contained 2 bases not matched to a gene. The CDR3 sequence is 11 residues long. The germline gives CDR1 GTSNPN, CDR2 SVGIG (reference sequence). The CDR3 region is CAWRGQIEAFF. The CDR3, as DNA: TGTGCCTGGAGGGGACAGATTGAAGCTTTCTTT.

V gene TRBV18 combines with J gene TRBJ1-2, with D perhaps matching TRBD1 (6 bases). The CDR3 spans 15 residues. The V gene lost 6 bases and the J gene lost 3 bases, with 17 bases spanning the gap. From germline, CDR1 is KGHSH and CDR2 LQKENI. Here the CDR3 DNA reads TGTGCCAGCTCCCTCAGGGGTATGGGAGACTATGGCTACACCTTC. It codes for CASSLRGMGDYGYTF.

The J gene is TRBJ2-1, the V gene TRBV4-1; TRBD2 agrees at 9 bases. The CDR3 is 21 amino acids. From germline, CDR1 is MGHRA and CDR2 YSYEKL. Trimming cost V 0 bases and J 3 bases; bases outside gene matches: 18. The CDR3 coding sequence is TGCGCCAGCAGCCAAGATAGGCGGGAGGGCCTCCCCTTAACCCTCTACAATGAGCAGTTCTTC. As protein: CASSQDRREGLPLTLYNEQFF.